The 21 T cell receptor beta chains below come from one sample, sequenced in a study of cytomegalovirus exposure and HLA in healthy donors. The PCR was carried out with 60 Vbeta primers and 13 Jbeta primers. Assay used: immunoSEQ multiplex PCR; TCRdb lists only in-frame clones, some missing. This sample has 150,000 to 200,000 clones; almost 80% occur once, and the top ten carry over 0.95%. Sequenced input: PBMCs. These receptors were obtained from a woman aged 45-60 years in good health and CMV-seropositive.

This clone was seen a few times. The chain employs TRBV29-1 and TRBJ1-2; 10 bases map to TRBD1. The junction had 11 bases not matched to a gene; V was cut back by 6 bases and J by 4 bases. Germline values: CDR1 SQVTM, CDR2 ANQGSEA. The CDR3 loop spans 15 amino acids. The CDR3 nucleotides are TGCAGCGTGGGCGGGACAGGGGACAAGATCTATGGCTACACCTTC. Its protein product is CSVGGTGDKIYGYTF.

This rearrangement joins TRBV7-9 to TRBJ2-7, with 8 bases aligning to TRBD1. CDR1 SEHNR and CDR2 FQNEAQ come from the germline V gene (reference sequence). The CDR3 is 11 residues long. The CDR3 spells CAYDRGYEQYF. The DNA of the CDR3 is TGTGCGTACGACAGGGGCTACGAGCAGTACTTC. Full variable domain (outside the CDR3, taken from reference TRBV7-9 and TRBJ2-7): DTGVSQNPRHKITKRGQNVTFRCDPISEHNRLYWYRQTLGQGPEFLTYFQNEAQLEKSRLLSDRFSAERPKGSFSTLEIQRTEQGDSAMYLCAYDRGYEQYFGPGTRLTVT.

The chain has TRBV5-6 and TRBJ1-2, with a tentative D call TRBD1 (5 bases). Germline V gene data show CDR1 as SGHDT and CDR2 as YYEEEE. With 3 bases removed from V and 3 bases from J, the gap between germline ends came to 24 bases. There are 18 residues in the CDR3. This CDR3 is CASSSVRMDTASDYGYTF. The DNA of the CDR3 is TGTGCCAGCAGCTCGGTCAGAATGGACACCGCCTCGGACTATGGCTACACCTTC.

The count of this clone is one. The rearrangement links TRBV4-1 to TRBJ1-2; D gene ambiguous. This CDR3 region has 15 residues. CDR1 is MGHRA and CDR2 is YSYEKL in the germline V gene. Trimming removed 4 bases from V and 1 base from J, with 13 bases in between. This CDR3 reads CASSPRGVDNYGYTF. DNA of the CDR3: TGCGCCAGCAGCCCAAGAGGAGTGGATAACTATGGCTACACCTTC.

The chain has TRBV5-1 and TRBJ2-3; 9 bases fit TRBD2. The CDR3 is 17 amino acids. Trimming took 2 bases from V and 2 from J; bases not matched to a gene: 9. Germline V gene sequence: CDR1 SGHRS, CDR2 YFSETQ. CDR3 DNA: TGCGCCAGCAGCTTTAGGAGCGGGAGGACTATCACAGATACGCAGTATTTT. As protein: CASSFRSGRTITDTQYF.

This chain links TRBV5-8 with TRBJ2-1; perhaps TRBD1 as D (5 bases). The germline V gene has CDR1 SGHTS and CDR2 YDEGEE. CDR3 length: 15 residues. V was clipped by 6 bases and J by 3 bases, with 16 bases between them. As DNA, the CDR3 is TGTGCCAGCACCCCTTCGGACACCTTCTACAATGAGCAGTTCTTC. Translated: CASTPSDTFYNEQFF.

The chain uses TRBV11-2 and TRBJ2-7, with 8 bases lining up with TRBD1. The germline V gene encodes CDR1 SGHAT and CDR2 FQNNGV. The ends lost 5 bases at V and 2 bases at J; junction bases unmatched: 17. There are 18 residues in the CDR3. DNA of the CDR3: TGTGCCAGCAGCCCAGTCGGACGCCGGACAGGGATTCCCTACGAGCAGTACTTC. Translation: CASSPVGRRTGIPYEQYF.

The rearrangement joins TRBV10-3 to TRBJ2-3, with a tentative D call TRBD1 (6 bases). The CDR3 has 17 amino acids. Trimming removed 4 bases from V and 0 bases from J, with 17 bases in between. The germline gives CDR1 ENHRY, CDR2 SYGVKD. The CDR3 bases are TGTGCCATCAGTGCCCTCCTGGGGACAACTAGCACAGATACGCAGTATTTT. Translated, it gives CAISALLGTTSTDTQYF.

This sequence joins TRBV11-2 and TRBJ2-3, with D possibly matching TRBD2 (5 bases). The length of the CDR3 is 17 residues. V was trimmed by 3 bases and J by 2 bases, leaving 18 bases between them. Germline V gene lookup returns CDR1 SGHAT and CDR2 FQNNGV. CDR3 sequence: CASSLRGKFEITDTQYF. As DNA, the CDR3 is TGTGCCAGCAGCTTGCGAGGGAAGTTCGAGATCACAGATACGCAGTATTTT.

This clone occurred a few times. V and J are TRBV6-5 and TRBJ1-1; possible D gene TRBD1, 5 bases. Germline assignment: CDR1 MNHEY and CDR2 SVGAGI. CDR3 length: 14 residues. V was clipped by 5 bases and J by 2 bases, with 12 bases between them. The chain's CDR3 is CASSEWGGNTEAFF. CDR3 in DNA: TGTGCCAGCAGTGAATGGGGGGGTAACACTGAAGCTTTCTTT.

The chain links TRBV2 to TRBJ1-1, with D possibly TRBD1 on 5 matching bases. Between the trimmed V and J ends, which lost 5 bases and 0 bases, there was a span of 13 bases. Germline CDR1 SNHLY, CDR2 FYNNEI. CDR3 size: 15 residues. Here the CDR3 reads CASSRDSTLNTEAFF. Here the CDR3 DNA reads TGTGCCAGCAGTCGAGACAGTACTCTGAACACTGAAGCTTTCTTT. Supplemented by reference TRBV2 and TRBJ1-1, the full variable domain reads EPEVTQTPSHQVTQMGQEVILRCVPISNHLYFYWYRQILGQKVEFLVSFYNNEISEKSEIFDDQFSVERPDGSNFTLKIRSTKLEDSAMYFCASSRDSTLNTEAFFGQGTRLTVV.

The chain couples TRBV5-1 to TRBJ1-3; 7 bases line up with TRBD1. The CDR3 loop spans 14 amino acids. Germline V gives CDR1 SGHRS, CDR2 YFSETQ. V was clipped by 0 bases and J by 4 bases; unmatched bases: 1. The CDR3 spells CASSLETGGNTIYF. CDR3 in DNA: TGCGCCAGCAGCTTGGAGACAGGGGGAAACACCATATATTTT. Combining the CDR3 with reference TRBV5-1 and TRBJ1-3 gives the whole variable domain KAGVTQTPRYLIKTRGQQVTLSCSPISGHRSVSWYQQTPGQGLQFLFEYFSETQRNKGNFPGRFSGRQFSNSRSEMNVSTLELGDSALYLCASSLETGGNTIYFGEGSWLTVV.

The chain has TRBV5-4 and TRBJ1-1; the D gene is possibly TRBD1 (6 bases). The V end lost 4 bases, the J end lost 3 bases, and 16 bases lay between the germline ends. The CDR3 runs 15 residues. Germline CDR1 is SGHNT and CDR2 is YYREEE (reference sequence). This CDR3 reads CASSPRGGHDTEAFF. The CDR3 bases are TGTGCCAGCAGCCCTCGCGGGGGGCATGACACTGAAGCTTTCTTT.

This clone was detected only once. The chain uses TRBV9 and TRBJ2-3; 9 bases are a match to TRBD2. Germline loops: CDR1 SGDLS, CDR2 YYNGEE. The CDR3 has 14 residues. Germline trimming cut 4 bases from V and 3 bases from J; bases unmatched to any gene: 3. The CDR3 here is CASSNSGRTDTQYF. The CDR3 region has the DNA TGTGCCAGCAGCAATAGCGGGAGAACAGATACGCAGTATTTT.

The V call is TRBV6-5, the J call TRBJ2-7, with D unresolved. CDR1 is MNHEY, CDR2 SVGAGI, per germline. V was clipped by 6 bases and J by 1 base, with 16 bases between them. The CDR3 totals 15 residues. The DNA for the CDR3 is TGTGCCAGCAGCCCCTTGGTTGGCTCATCCTACGAGCAGTACTTC. It yields the protein CASSPLVGSSYEQYF.

This sequence joins TRBV5-6 and TRBJ1-1, with D possibly being TRBD1 (5 bases). V was clipped by 7 bases and J by 6 bases, with 10 bases between them. The CDR3 runs 11 residues. The germline V gene has CDR1 SGHDT and CDR2 YYEEEE. CDR3 DNA: TGTGCCAGCCGCGGGGGATCTGAAGCTTTCTTT. It yields the protein CASRGGSEAFF.

The genes are TRBV19 and TRBJ1-5; no firm D call. The length of the CDR3 is 17 residues. Germline CDR1 is LNHDA and CDR2 is SQIVND (reference sequence). V was trimmed by 6 bases and J by 0 bases, leaving 18 bases between them. The CDR3 DNA reads TGTGCCAGTAGGGGCCTCGGACTGAGCTATAGCAATCAGCCCCAGCATTTT. It translates to CASRGLGLSYSNQPQHF.

The chain combines TRBV7-8 with TRBJ2-1, with 9 bases that match TRBD1. The CDR3 has 13 amino acids. Trimming took 6 bases from V and 10 from J; bases not matched to a gene: 7. Germline V gene sequence: CDR1 SGHVS, CDR2 FQNEAQ. In nucleotides, the CDR3 is TGTGCCAGCAGACGACAGGGGGGTCGCGAGCAGTTCTTC. Translation gives CASRRQGGREQFF.

The chain joins TRBV7-2 to TRBJ1-4; tentatively, D is TRBD1 (6 bases). V gave up 5 bases and J gave up 0 bases, with 10 bases separating them. The CDR3 runs to 15 residues. Germline loops: CDR1 SGHTA, CDR2 FQGNSA. The CDR3 DNA sequence: TGTGCCAGCAGCAAAACAGGGCCAACTAATGAAAAACTGTTTTTT. Translation: CASSKTGPTNEKLFF.

The chain carries TRBV6-5 and TRBJ1-1; a possible D gene is TRBD1 (6 bases). The CDR3 runs to 15 residues. CDR1 and CDR2 from the germline V gene are MNHEY and SVGAGI. V was shortened by 2 bases and J by 0 bases, with 10 bases between the two germline ends. The CDR3 DNA reads TGTGCCAGCAGTTACGGACAGCGCCTGAACACTGAAGCTTTCTTT. Its translation is CASSYGQRLNTEAFF.

The V gene is TRBV12-2, the J gene TRBJ2-7; TRBD1 is the table's D call and was not checked against the DNA. TRBV12-2 is noted as a pseudogene. The CDR3 contains 15 residues. The CDR3 protein is CASRPRQGCSYEQYF. The DNA of the CDR3 is TGTGCAAGTCGCCCCAGACAGGGATGCTCCTACGAGCAGTACTTC.